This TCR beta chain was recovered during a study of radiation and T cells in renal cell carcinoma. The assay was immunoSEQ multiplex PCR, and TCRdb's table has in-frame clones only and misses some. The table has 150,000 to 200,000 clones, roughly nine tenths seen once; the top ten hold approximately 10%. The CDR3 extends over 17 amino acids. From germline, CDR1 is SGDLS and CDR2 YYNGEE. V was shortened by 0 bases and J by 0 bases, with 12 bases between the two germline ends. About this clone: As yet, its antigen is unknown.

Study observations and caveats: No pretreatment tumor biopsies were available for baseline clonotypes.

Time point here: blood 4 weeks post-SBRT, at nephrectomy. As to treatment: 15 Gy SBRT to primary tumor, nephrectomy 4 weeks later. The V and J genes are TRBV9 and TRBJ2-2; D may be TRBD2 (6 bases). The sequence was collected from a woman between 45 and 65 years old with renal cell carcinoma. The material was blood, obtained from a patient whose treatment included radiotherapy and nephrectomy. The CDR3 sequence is CASSVAGRLANTGELFF. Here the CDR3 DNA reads TGTGCCAGCAGCGTAGCCGGAAGACTAGCGAACACCGGGGAGCTGTTTTTT.